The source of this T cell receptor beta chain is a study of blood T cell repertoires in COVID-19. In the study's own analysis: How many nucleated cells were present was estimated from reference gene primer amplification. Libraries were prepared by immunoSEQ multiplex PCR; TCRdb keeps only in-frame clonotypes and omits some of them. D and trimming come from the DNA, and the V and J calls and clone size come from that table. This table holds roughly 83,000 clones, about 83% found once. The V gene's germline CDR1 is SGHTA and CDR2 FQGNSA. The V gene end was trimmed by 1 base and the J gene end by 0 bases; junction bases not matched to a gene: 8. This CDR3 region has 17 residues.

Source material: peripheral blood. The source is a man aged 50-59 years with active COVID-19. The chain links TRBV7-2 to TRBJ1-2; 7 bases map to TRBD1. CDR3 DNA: TGTGCCAGCAGCTTAGAGGGACAGCTCTCTGCTAACTATGGCTACACCTTC. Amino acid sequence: CASSLEGQLSANYGYTF.